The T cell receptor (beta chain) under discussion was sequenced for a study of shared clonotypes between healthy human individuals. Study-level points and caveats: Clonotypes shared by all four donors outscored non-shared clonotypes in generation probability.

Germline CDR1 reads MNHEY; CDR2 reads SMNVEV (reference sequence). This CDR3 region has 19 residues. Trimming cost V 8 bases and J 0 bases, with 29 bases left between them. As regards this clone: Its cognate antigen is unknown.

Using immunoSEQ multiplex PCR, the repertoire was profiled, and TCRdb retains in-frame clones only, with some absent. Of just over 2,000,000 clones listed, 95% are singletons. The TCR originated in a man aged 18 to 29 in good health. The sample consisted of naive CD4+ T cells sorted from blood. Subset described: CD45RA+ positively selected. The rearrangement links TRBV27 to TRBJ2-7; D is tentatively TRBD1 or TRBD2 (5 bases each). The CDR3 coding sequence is TGTGCCAGCGGATCTCGGCAGGGTTGGGAGCGTTCCTTCTCCTACGAGCAGTACTTC. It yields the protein CASGSRQGWERSFSYEQYF.